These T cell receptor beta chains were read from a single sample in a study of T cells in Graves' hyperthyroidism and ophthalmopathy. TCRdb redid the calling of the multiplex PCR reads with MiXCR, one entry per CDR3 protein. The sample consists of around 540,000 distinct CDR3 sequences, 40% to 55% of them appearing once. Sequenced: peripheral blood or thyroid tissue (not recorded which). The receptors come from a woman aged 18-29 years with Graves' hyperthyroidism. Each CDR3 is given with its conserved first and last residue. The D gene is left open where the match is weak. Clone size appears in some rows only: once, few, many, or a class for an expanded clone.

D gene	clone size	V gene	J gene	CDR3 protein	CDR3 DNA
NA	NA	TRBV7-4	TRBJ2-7	CASSHRDGRPESYEQYF	TGTGCCAGCAGCCACCGGGACGGAAGGCCGGAGTCCTACGAGCAGTACTTC
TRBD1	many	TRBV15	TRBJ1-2	CATSRSGRAGGFDGYTF	TGTGCCACCAGCAGATCTGGTAGGGCAGGGGGTTTCGATGGCTACACCTTC
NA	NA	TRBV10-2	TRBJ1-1	CASSEPLDTEAFF	TGCGCCAGCAGTGAACCCCTCGATACTGAAGCTTTCTTT
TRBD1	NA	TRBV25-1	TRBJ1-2	CASSARDRDPGYTF	TGTGCCAGCAGTGCCCGGGACAGGGATCCTGGCTACACCTTC
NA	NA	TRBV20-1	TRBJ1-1	CSGDSGTEAFF	TGCAGCGGGGACTCGGGCACTGAAGCTTTCTTT
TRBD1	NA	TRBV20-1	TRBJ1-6	CSARDRTGVQSPLHF	TGCAGTGCTAGAGATCGGACAGGGGTGCAGTCACCCCTCCACTTT
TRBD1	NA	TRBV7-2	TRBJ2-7	CASSLVLQGSSSYEQYF	TGTGCCAGCAGCTTAGTATTACAGGGGTCAAGCTCCTACGAGCAGTACTTC
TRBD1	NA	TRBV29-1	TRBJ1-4	CSVGDRGSEKLFF	TGCAGCGTTGGAGACAGGGGAAGTGAAAAACTGTTTTTT
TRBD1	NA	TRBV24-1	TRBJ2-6	CATPPRTGVPGANVLTF	TGTGCCACCCCTCCTAGGACAGGGGTCCCTGGGGCCAACGTCCTGACTTTC
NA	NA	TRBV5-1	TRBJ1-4	CASSSDPATNEKLFF	TGTGCCAGCAGCTCGGACCCGGCAACTAATGAAAAACTGTTTTTT
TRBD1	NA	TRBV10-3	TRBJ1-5	CAWDTGVYQPQHF	TGTGCCTGGGATACAGGGGTTTATCAGCCCCAGCATTTT
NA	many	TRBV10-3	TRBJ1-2	CAISTGPQGYYGYTF	TGTGCCATCAGTACCGGGCCTCAGGGGTACTATGGCTACACCTTC
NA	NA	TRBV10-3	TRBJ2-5	CAISESQGSQPQYF	TGTGCCATCAGTGAGTCGCAGGGTAGCCAGCCCCAGTACTTC
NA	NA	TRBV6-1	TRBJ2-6	CASTDRPSNVLTF	TGTGCCAGCACGGACAGACCCTCCAACGTCCTGACTTTC
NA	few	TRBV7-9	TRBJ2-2	CASSYYVSTNTGELFF	TGTGCCAGCAGCTATTATGTCTCGACGAACACCGGGGAGCTGTTTTTT
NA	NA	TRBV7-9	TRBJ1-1	CASSFLQGRINTEAFF	TGTGCCAGCAGCTTTCTACAGGGCCGAATTAACACTGAAGCTTTCTTT
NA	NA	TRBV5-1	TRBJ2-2	CASSLEGENTGELFF	TGCGCCAGCAGCTTGGAGGGGGAGAACACCGGGGAGCTGTTTTTT
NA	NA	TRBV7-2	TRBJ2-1	CASSLAPNEQFF	TGTGCCAGCAGCTTAGCCCCCAATGAGCAGTTCTTC
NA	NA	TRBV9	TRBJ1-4	CASSPGGATNEKLFF	TGTGCCAGCAGCCCTGGGGGTGCAACTAATGAAAAACTGTTTTTT